This T cell receptor (beta chain) was observed in a study of technical replicates of blood from several donors listed by TCRdb under 2017. As regards this clone: Its antigen is not yet known. Base qualities are not provided; no much larger clone lies one nucleotide away.

Libraries were built with the immunoSEQ multiplex PCR assay. TCRdb stores this immuneACCESS table with in-frame sequences only. Part of the clones is absent; in the studies checked, under half of the shortfall reflects unresolved V genes, and no reason is known for the rest. This sample is represented by tens of thousands of clones; roughly 92% of them were singletons. The leading ten clones occupy 0.41% of the sample. Germline trimming amounts to 4 bases on V and 2 bases on J, with 8 as the count of junction bases outside the gene matches. The germline V gene (reference sequence) sets CDR1 to LNHDA and CDR2 to SQIVND. The CDR3 runs 15 residues from the cysteine to the phenylalanine. Of the read, only the CDR3 DNA is kept; its 45 bases are in frame from base 1.

Sample: T cells isolated from PBMCs. This TCR was sampled from a human donor in good health. The chain is assembled from TRBV19 and TRBJ2-7; 7 nucleotides in the junction match TRBD1. CDR3 protein: CASSNRQGRPYEQYF. The DNA is TGTGCCAGTAGTAACCGACAGGGAAGGCCCTACGAGCAGTACTTC.